This T cell receptor beta chain emerged from a study of blood T cell repertoires in COVID-19. On the study more broadly: Material from acute and convalescent COVID-19 was sourced from the United States, Italy and Spain. In each case, the material was cDNA or gDNA derived from T cells, B-cell-depleted T cells, or PBMCs.

Trimming removed 6 bases from V and 3 bases from J, with 13 bases in between. This CDR3 comprises 14 residues. Per germline, CDR1 LNHDA and CDR2 SQIVND (reference sequence). In the original processing: Amplification with reference gene primers provided the estimates of nucleated cell counts. The data were produced by immunoSEQ multiplex PCR, yet TCRdb's version contains in-frame clones alone and is incomplete. The V and J calls and clone size are taken from that table; D and trimming were inferred from the DNA. The sample lists some 93,000 clones; approximately 86% were seen once. Sample: peripheral blood. The V call is TRBV19, the J call TRBJ2-3, with TRBD2 as a possible D gene (6 bases). The receptor's source is a woman older than 75 with acute or convalescent COVID-19. This CDR3 is CASSRLVGTDTQYF. The CDR3 nucleotides read TGTGCCAGTAGCCGACTAGTTGGTACAGATACGCAGTATTTT.